These T cell receptor beta chains were read from a single sample in a study of T-cell reconstitution after alpha-beta-depleted transplantation in children. Each CDR3 protein is one row after TCRdb ran MiXCR on the PCR reads. Among around 60,000 distinct CDR3 sequences, 44% were seen once, and the ten largest hold nearly 98%. This specimen was PBMCs, mostly from graft donor cells, taken 360 days after TCRalphabeta/CD19-depleted stem cell transplant. The receptors were gathered from a male patient aged 10 to 17 who had a stem cell transplant for acute lymphoblastic leukemia, so the T cells may come from the graft donor. The conserved cysteine and the conserved F or W are not part of the CDR3 here.

TRBV7-2	TRBJ2-5	ASSRTGGKETQY
TRBV12-3/TRBV12-4	TRBJ2-1	ASTSAWTSGRGEQF
TRBV28	TRBJ2-1	ASRNSLNPNEQF
TRBV7-2	TRBJ2-3	ASSPSLARGATDTQY
TRBV5-1	TRBJ2-5	ASSRSGTPKGETQY
TRBV5-1	TRBJ2-7	ASSFDTSGVLSYEQY
TRBV19	TRBJ2-1	ASSILGPAYNEQF
TRBV20-1	TRBJ2-2	SQLDRGGTGELF
TRBV12-3/TRBV12-4	TRBJ1-3	ACWGDTIY
TRBV7-6	TRBJ2-7	ASSLADGPYEQY
TRBV3-1	TRBJ1-1	ASTSWNTEAF
TRBV11-2	TRBJ1-2	ASSLYRVDYGYT
TRBV18	TRBJ2-7	ASSPQGLPSEQY
TRBV20-1	TRBJ2-7	SAVGGDHEQY
TRBV27	TRBJ2-5	ASSFQGRAQETQY
TRBV20-1	TRBJ1-3	SAERQGHPNTIY
TRBV6-5	TRBJ2-5	ASSYAGGLETQY
TRBV7-3	TRBJ2-1	ASSLRGPNEQF
TRBV12-3/TRBV12-4	TRBJ2-5	ASRAVVTSGEETQY
TRBV7-6	TRBJ1-1	ASSPPGQGLIMNTEAF
TRBV27	TRBJ2-5	ASSGKTQY
TRBV12-3/TRBV12-4	TRBJ2-7	ASSYEGPTYEQY
TRBV11-2	TRBJ2-2	ASSFGQGRTGELF